The present T cell receptor beta chain was sequenced within a study of cytomegalovirus exposure and HLA in healthy donors. The method was immunoSEQ multiplex PCR; TCRdb's version includes in-frame clones alone and lacks a portion of them. The repertoire has some 180,000 clones, 86% of them found once; the top ten carry around 7.2%. Germline CDR1 is GTSNPN and CDR2 is SVGIG (reference sequence). The ends were cut back, 0 bases at V and 4 bases at J, with 6 bases in the middle. This CDR3 has 12 residues. This TCR was sampled from a man younger than 45 in good health and CMV-seropositive. The J gene is TRBJ2-5, the V gene TRBV30; D unclear. Material for sequencing was PBMCs. The chain's CDR3 is CAWSVISETQYF. The CDR3 nucleotides are TGTGCCTGGAGTGTCATCTCAGAGACCCAGTACTTC. The entire variable domain, with the rest obtained from reference TRBV30 and TRBJ2-5, is as follows: SQTIHQWPATLVQPVGSPLSLECTVEGTSNPNLYWYRQAAGRGLQLLFYSVGIGQISSEVPQNLSASRPQDRQFILSSKKLLLSDSGFYLCAWSVISETQYFGPGTRLLVL.